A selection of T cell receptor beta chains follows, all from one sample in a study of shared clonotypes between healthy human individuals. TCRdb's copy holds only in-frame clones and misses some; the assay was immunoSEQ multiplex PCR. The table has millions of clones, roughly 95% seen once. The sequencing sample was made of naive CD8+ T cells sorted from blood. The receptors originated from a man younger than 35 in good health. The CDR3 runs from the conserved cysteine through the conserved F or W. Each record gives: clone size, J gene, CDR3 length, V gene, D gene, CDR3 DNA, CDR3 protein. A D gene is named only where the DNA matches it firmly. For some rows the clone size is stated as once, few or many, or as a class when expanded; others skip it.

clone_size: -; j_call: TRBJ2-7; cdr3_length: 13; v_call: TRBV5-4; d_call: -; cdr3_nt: TGTGCCAGCAGCTTGGTGGCAGGGGTCGAGCAGTACTTC; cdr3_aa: CASSLVAGVEQYF
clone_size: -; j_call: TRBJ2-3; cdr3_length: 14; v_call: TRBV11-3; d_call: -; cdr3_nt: TGTGCCAGCAGCCAAGGATGGGGCCCAGATACGCAGTATTTT; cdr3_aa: CASSQGWGPDTQYF
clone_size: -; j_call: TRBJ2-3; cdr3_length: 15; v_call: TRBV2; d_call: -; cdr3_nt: TGTGCCAGCAGTGAGGAGGGGGCTTGGACAGATACGCAGTATTTT; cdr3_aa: CASSEEGAWTDTQYF
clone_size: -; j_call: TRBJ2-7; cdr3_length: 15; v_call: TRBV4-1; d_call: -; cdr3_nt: TGCGCCAGCAGCCAAGAAGGACCGGGGCGGGACGAGCAGTACTTC; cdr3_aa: CASSQEGPGRDEQYF
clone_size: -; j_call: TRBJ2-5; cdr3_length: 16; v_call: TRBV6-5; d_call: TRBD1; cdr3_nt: TGTGCCAGCAGTTCACCGGGACAGGGGTATTTCGAGACCCAGTACTTC; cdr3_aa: CASSSPGQGYFETQYF
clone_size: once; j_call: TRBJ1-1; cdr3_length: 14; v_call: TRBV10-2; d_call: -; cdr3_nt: TGCGCCAGCAGGGCTCTCGACAGCAACACTGAAGCTTTCTTT; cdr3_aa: CASRALDSNTEAFF
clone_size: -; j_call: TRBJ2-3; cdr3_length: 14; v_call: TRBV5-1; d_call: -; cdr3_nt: TGCGCCAGCAGCTTGGCGGGGGCTTTAGATACGCAGTATTTT; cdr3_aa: CASSLAGALDTQYF
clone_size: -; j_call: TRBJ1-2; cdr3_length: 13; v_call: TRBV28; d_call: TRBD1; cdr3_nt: TGTGCCAGCAGACGAACAGGGGCGAAAGGCTACACCTTC; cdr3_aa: CASRRTGAKGYTF
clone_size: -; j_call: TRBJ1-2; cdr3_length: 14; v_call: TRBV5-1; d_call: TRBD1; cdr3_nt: TGCGCCAGCAGCATAACCGGGACAGAGTATGGCTACACCTTC; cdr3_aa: CASSITGTEYGYTF
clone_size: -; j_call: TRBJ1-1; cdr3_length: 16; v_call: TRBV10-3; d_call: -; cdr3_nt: TGTGCCATCAGGGCCTTCCCGCCAAGCATGAACACTGAAGCTTTCTTT; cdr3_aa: CAIRAFPPSMNTEAFF
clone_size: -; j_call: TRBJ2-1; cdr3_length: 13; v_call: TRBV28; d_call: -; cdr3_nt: TGTGCCAGCAGGGAGGGCGGGGACAATGAGCAGTTCTTC; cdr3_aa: CASREGGDNEQFF
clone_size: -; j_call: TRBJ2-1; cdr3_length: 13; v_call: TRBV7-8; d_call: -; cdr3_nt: TGTGCCAGCAGCCCCCCGGGCAACAATGAGCAGTTCTTC; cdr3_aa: CASSPPGNNEQFF
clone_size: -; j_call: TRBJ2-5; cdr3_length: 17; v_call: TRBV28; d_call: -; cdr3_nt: TGTGCCAGCAGCTCCATCCTGGTTCGGGGGGCGAAAGAGACCCAGTACTTC; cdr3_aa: CASSSILVRGAKETQYF
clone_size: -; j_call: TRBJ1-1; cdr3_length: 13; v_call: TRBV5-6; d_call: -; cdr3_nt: TGTGCCAGCAGAATTCTCGGACAGAATGAAGCTTTCTTT; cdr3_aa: CASRILGQNEAFF
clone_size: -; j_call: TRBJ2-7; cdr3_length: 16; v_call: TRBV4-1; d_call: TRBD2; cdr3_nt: TGCGCCAGCAGCCTATCCGCGGCGGGGGGGCGGTACGAGCAGTACTTC; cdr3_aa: CASSLSAAGGRYEQYF
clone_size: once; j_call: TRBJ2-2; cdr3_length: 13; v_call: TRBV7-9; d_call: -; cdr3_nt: TGTGCCAGCACCTCTGGGAACACCGGGGAGCTGTTTTTT; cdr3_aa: CASTSGNTGELFF
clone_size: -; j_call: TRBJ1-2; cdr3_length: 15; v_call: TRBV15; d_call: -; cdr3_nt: TGTGCCACCAGCATGGATTGGTCGGCCTACTATGGCTACACCTTC; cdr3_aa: CATSMDWSAYYGYTF
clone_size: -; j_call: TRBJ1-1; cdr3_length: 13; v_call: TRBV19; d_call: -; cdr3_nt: TGTGCCACCCGCCCCTCTATGAACACTGAAGCTTTCTTT; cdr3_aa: CATRPSMNTEAFF
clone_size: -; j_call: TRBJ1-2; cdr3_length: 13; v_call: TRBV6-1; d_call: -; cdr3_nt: TGTGCCAGCAGTGAAGAAAACCTGTATGGCTACACCTTC; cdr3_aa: CASSEENLYGYTF
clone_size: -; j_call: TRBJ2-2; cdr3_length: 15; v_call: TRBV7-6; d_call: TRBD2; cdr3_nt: TGTGCCAGCAGCCAGGGACTAGCGGGTCCCGGGGAGCTGTTTTTT; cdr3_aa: CASSQGLAGPGELFF
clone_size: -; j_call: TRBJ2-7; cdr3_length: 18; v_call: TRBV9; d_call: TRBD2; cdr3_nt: TGTGCCAGCAGCGTACAGGCTAGCGGGAGTTTAGTATTCCACGAGCAGTACTTC; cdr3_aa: CASSVQASGSLVFHEQYF
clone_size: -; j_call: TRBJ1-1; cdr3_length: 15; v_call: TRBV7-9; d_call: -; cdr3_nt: TGTGCCAGCAGCCATGAACAGGGCCGGAACACTGAAGCTTTCTTT; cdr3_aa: CASSHEQGRNTEAFF
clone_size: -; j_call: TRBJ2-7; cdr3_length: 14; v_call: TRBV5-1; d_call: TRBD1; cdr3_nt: TGCGCCAGCAGCTTTGGGACAGGGGAGTACGAGCAGTACTTC; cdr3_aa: CASSFGTGEYEQYF
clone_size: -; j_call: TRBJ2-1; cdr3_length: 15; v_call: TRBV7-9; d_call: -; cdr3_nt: TGTGCCAGCAGCTTAGAAGGGGCTTCCTACAATGAGCAGTTCTTC; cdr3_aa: CASSLEGASYNEQFF
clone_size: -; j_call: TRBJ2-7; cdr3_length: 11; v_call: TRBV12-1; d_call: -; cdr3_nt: TGTGCCAGCAGCCGGTATTACGAGCAGTACTTC; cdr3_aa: CASSRYYEQYF
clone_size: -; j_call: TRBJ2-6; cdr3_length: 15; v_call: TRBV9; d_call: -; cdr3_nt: TGTGCCAGCAGCGTAGGGATTTCTGGGGCCAACGTCCTGACTTTC; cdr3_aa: CASSVGISGANVLTF
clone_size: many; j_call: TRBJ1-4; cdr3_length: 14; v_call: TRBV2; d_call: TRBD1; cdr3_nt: TGTGCCAGCAGTTCTCTAATGGACAGGAGCAAACTGTTTTTT; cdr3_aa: CASSSLMDRSKLFF
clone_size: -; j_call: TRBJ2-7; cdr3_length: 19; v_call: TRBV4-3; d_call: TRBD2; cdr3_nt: TGCGCCAGCAGCCCGACCGGGACTAGCGGGAGGGCCGGAGACCACGAGCAGTACTTC; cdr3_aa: CASSPTGTSGRAGDHEQYF
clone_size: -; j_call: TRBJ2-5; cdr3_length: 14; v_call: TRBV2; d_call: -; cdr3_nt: TGTGCCAGCAGTGGGGGAGAAAACCAAGAGACCCAGTACTTC; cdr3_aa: CASSGGENQETQYF
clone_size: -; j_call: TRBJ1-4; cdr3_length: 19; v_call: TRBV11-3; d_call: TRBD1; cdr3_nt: TGTGCCAGCAGCCCTAGGGACAGGGGACATGTTGCAACTAATGAAAAACTGTTTTTT; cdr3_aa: CASSPRDRGHVATNEKLFF
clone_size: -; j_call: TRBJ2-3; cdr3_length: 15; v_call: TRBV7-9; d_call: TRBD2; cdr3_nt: TGTGCCAGCAGCTCGGTGGGGGGGAGCACAGATACGCAGTATTTT; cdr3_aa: CASSSVGGSTDTQYF
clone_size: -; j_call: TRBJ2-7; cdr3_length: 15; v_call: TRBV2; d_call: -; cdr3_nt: TGTGCCAGCAGGCGACTTCTAGCGACACATTACGAGCAGTACTTC; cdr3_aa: CASRRLLATHYEQYF
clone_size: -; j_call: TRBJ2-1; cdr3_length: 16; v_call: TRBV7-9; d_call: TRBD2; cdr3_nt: TGTGCCAGCAGCCTATCTTGGCGGGAGGAATTCAATGAGCAGTTCTTC; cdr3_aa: CASSLSWREEFNEQFF
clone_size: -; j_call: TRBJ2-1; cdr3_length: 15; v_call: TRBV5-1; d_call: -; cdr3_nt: TGCGCCAGCAGCTTGGCGGGGGGCGGATACAATGAGCAGTTCTTC; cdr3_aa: CASSLAGGGYNEQFF
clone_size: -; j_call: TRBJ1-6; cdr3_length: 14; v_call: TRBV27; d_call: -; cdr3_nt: TGTGCCAGCAGTTGGGACGGCAGGGACTCACCCCTCCACTTT; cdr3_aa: CASSWDGRDSPLHF
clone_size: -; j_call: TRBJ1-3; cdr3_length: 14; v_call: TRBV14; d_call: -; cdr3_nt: TGTGCCAGCAGGGGGAGGAACACTGGAAACACCATATATTTT; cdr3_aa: CASRGRNTGNTIYF
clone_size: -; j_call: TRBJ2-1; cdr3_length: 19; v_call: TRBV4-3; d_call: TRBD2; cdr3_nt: TGCGCCAGCAGCCAAGATAGTATCACTAGCGGGAGATCCTACAATGAGCAGTTCTTC; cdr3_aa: CASSQDSITSGRSYNEQFF
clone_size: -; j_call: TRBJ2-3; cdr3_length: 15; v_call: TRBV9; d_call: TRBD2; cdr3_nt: TGTGCCAGCAGCCCCTCGGGGCGGGAGGTGGATACGCAGTATTTT; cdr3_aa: CASSPSGREVDTQYF
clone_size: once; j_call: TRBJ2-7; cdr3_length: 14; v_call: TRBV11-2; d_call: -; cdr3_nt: TGTGCCAGCAGCCTCCTAGTAGAGAATCGCGAGCAGTACTTC; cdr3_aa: CASSLLVENREQYF
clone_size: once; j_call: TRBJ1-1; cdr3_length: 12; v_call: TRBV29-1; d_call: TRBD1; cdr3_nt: TGCAGCGTTGCAGCAGGGGGCACTGAAGCTTTCTTT; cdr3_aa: CSVAAGGTEAFF
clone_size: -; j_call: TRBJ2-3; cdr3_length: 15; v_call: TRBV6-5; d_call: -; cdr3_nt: TGTGCCAGCAGTTGGGGGGAAGATAGCACAGATACGCAGTATTTT; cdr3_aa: CASSWGEDSTDTQYF
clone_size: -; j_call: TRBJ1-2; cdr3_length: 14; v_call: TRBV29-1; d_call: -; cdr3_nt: TGCAGCGTTGAAGATCAAGCCTCCACCTATGGCTACACCTTC; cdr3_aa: CSVEDQASTYGYTF
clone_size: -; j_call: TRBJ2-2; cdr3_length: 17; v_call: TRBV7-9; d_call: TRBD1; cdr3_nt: TGTGCCAGCAGCTTACCTTTGGACAGGGGGACTGACGGGGAGCTGTTTTTT; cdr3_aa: CASSLPLDRGTDGELFF
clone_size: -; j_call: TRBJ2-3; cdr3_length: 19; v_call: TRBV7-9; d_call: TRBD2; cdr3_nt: TGTGCCAGCAGCTTAGGACTAGCGGGAGGCGGAAAGATCCCAGATACGCAGTATTTT; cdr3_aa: CASSLGLAGGGKIPDTQYF
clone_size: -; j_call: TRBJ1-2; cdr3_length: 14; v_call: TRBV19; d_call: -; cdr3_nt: TGTGCCAGTAGTCTGTGGGTGGCTAACTATGGCTACACCTTC; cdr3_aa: CASSLWVANYGYTF
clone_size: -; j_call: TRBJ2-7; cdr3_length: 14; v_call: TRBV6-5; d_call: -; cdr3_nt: TGTGCCAGCAGGTATAGCGACGGAACCTACGAGCAGTACTTC; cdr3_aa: CASRYSDGTYEQYF
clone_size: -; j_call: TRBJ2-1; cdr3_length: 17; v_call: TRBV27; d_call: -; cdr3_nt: TGTGCCAGCAGTTCGTCAGGTTGGGTTGAGACCTACAATGAGCAGTTCTTC; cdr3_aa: CASSSSGWVETYNEQFF
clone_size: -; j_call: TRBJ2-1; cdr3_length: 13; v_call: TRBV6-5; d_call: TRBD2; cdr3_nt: TGTGCCAGCAGTTCCGGGGGGGTCCATGAGCAGTTCTTC; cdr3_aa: CASSSGGVHEQFF
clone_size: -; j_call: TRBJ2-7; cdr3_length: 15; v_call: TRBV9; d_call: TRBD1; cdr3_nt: TGTGCCAGCAGCGTTACCGGACAGGGGTCCTACGAGCAGTACTTC; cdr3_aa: CASSVTGQGSYEQYF
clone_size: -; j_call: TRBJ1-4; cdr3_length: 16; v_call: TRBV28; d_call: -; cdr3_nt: TGTGCCAGCAGGGCATCCGGGGAAGGGACGTGGGAAAAACTGTTTTTT; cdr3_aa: CASRASGEGTWEKLFF
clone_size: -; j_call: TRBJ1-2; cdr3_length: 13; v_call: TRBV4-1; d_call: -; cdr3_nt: TGCGCCAGCTCGGACAGCCCCCTCTATGGCTACACCTTC; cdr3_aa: CASSDSPLYGYTF
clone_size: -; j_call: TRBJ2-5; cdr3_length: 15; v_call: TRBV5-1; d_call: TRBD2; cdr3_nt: TGCGCCAGCAGCTTGGGACTAGCGGGAGGAGAGACCCAGTACTTC; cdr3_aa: CASSLGLAGGETQYF
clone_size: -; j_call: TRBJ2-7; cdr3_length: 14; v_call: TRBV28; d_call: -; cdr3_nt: TGTGCCAGCACAGATACAGGGTTAGCTAGCGAGCAGTACTTC; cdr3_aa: CASTDTGLASEQYF
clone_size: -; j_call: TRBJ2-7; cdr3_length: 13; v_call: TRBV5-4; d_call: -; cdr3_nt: TGTGCCAGCAGCCACACAGAAACCTACGAGCAGTACTTC; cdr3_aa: CASSHTETYEQYF